These T cell receptor beta chains were read from a single sample in a study of blood T cell repertoires in COVID-19. The repertoire was sequenced with immunoSEQ multiplex PCR; TCRdb's copy has only in-frame clones and lacks some. The data show roughly 38,000 clones, with about 76% seen just once and about 8.5% held by the top ten. Sequenced material: peripheral blood. These receptors were taken from a man between 70 and 80 years old with active or convalescent COVID-19. The CDR3 runs from the conserved cysteine through the conserved F or W. D genes are given only for firm matches. Clone sizes are given selectively: once, few, many, or a class where the clone is expanded.

j_gene,v_gene,d_gene,abundance,len,CDR3aa,CDR3nt
TRBJ2-7,TRBV10-2,.,.,14,CASSDIRGAYEQYF,TGCGCCAGCAGTGACATCCGCGGGGCCTACGAGCAGTACTTC
TRBJ2-3,TRBV7-9,.,.,14,CASSLQSTTDTQYF,TGTGCCAGCAGCTTACAGTCAACCACAGATACGCAGTATTTT
TRBJ2-3,TRBV3-1/TRBV3-2,.,.,14,CASSQDRGPDTQYF,TGTGCCAGCAGCCAAGATCGAGGCCCAGATACGCAGTATTTT
TRBJ1-2,TRBV4-1,.,.,17,CASSQVQISGSGDGYTF,TGCGCCAGCAGCCAAGTACAAATATCGGGGTCCGGGGATGGCTACACCTTC
TRBJ1-6,TRBV9,.,few,14,CASSVRTANSPLHF,TGTGCCAGCAGCGTAAGGACAGCAAATTCACCCCTCCACTTT
TRBJ2-3,TRBV30,TRBD2,.,13,CAWILAGTDTQYF,TGTGCCTGGATCCTAGCGGGAACAGATACGCAGTATTTT
TRBJ2-1,TRBV7-6,.,.,14,CASSPTARDNEQFF,TGTGCCAGCAGCCCTACAGCGAGGGACAATGAGCAGTTCTTC
TRBJ2-1,TRBV4-1,TRBD2,.,16,CASSLGAGGLYNEQFF,TGCGCCAGCAGCCTTGGGGCGGGGGGGCTCTACAATGAGCAGTTCTTC
TRBJ1-6,TRBV7-9,.,few,14,CASSLQGIQSPLHF,TGTGCCAGCAGCTTACAGGGGATTCAATCACCCCTCCACTTT
TRBJ1-1,TRBV2,.,few,15,CASRKEAQPNTEAFF,TGTGCCAGCAGGAAGGAAGCACAGCCGAACACTGAAGCTTTCTTT
TRBJ2-7,TRBV19,TRBD1,.,10,CASSIGDRGF,TGTGCCAGTAGTATAGGAGACAGGGGATTC
TRBJ1-1,TRBV5-4,.,.,15,CASSLGQTTGTEAFF,TGTGCCAGCAGCTTGGGACAGACCACGGGCACTGAAGCTTTCTTT
TRBJ1-6,TRBV6-5,TRBD1,.,14,CASSRDRGFSPLHF,TGTGCCAGCAGCCGGGACAGGGGATTTTCACCCCTCCACTTT
TRBJ1-1,TRBV19,.,few,15,CASSIRGHANTEAFF,TGTGCCAGTAGTATCCGGGGACACGCGAACACTGAAGCTTTCTTT
TRBJ2-3,TRBV7-3,TRBD2,.,16,CASSDRPLASPDTQYF,TGTGCCAGCAGCGACCGCCCACTAGCGTCACCAGATACGCAGTATTTT
TRBJ2-3,TRBV2,TRBD2,.,15,CASSEGSGAVDTQYF,TGTGCCAGCAGTGAAGGTAGCGGGGCGGTAGATACGCAGTATTTT
TRBJ1-2,TRBV27,.,.,15,CASSLSQGSDYGYTF,TGTGCCAGCAGTTTATCCCAGGGATCCGACTATGGCTACACCTTC
TRBJ2-7,TRBV29-1,TRBD1,.,15,CSVAGTGALRNEQYF,TGCAGCGTCGCAGGGACAGGGGCACTTCGGAACGAGCAGTACTTC
TRBJ2-3,TRBV4-1,.,.,14,CASSLRSNTDTQYF,TGCGCCAGCAGCCTCAGATCGAACACAGATACGCAGTATTTT
TRBJ2-7,TRBV3-1/TRBV3-2,TRBD2,few,15,CASSRLSGGRYEQYF,TGTGCCAGCAGCCGTCTGTCGGGGGGGCGATACGAGCAGTACTTC
TRBJ2-1,TRBV28,.,.,12,CASSLFSLEQFF,TGTGCCAGCAGTTTATTTTCTCTTGAGCAGTTCTTC
TRBJ2-5,TRBV2,.,.,14,CASSEQGLSETQYF,TGTGCCAGCAGTGAACAGGGACTTTCAGAGACCCAGTACTTC
TRBJ2-3,TRBV24-1,TRBD1,once,16,CATSDPGTEITDTQYF,TGTGCCACCAGTGATCCCGGGACAGAGATCACAGATACGCAGTATTTT
TRBJ2-7,TRBV18,TRBD1,.,16,CASSPSGGQGAREQYF,TGTGCCAGCTCACCAAGTGGGGGACAGGGGGCTCGGGAGCAGTACTTC
TRBJ2-3,TRBV5-5,.,.,15,CASSLLGTFTDTQYF,TGTGCCAGCAGCTTGCTAGGGACATTCACAGATACGCAGTATTTT
TRBJ1-2,TRBV5-5,.,.,14,CASSFVDLEGGYTF,TGTGCCAGCAGCTTTGTCGACCTTGAGGGTGGCTACACCTTC
TRBJ1-2,TRBV5-6,TRBD1,once,15,CASSGRGYTNYGYTF,TGTGCCAGCAGCGGCAGGGGGTATACTAACTATGGCTACACCTTC
TRBJ1-2,TRBV6-6,.,.,13,CASSVTDTYGYTF,TGTGCCAGCAGCGTCACAGATACCTATGGCTACACCTTC
TRBJ1-5,TRBV2,.,.,16,CASSESLVRSNQPQHF,TGTGCCAGCAGTGAATCGCTGGTCAGAAGCAATCAGCCCCAGCATTTT
TRBJ2-1,TRBV7-9,.,.,15,CASSSLETSYNEQFF,TGTGCCAGCAGCTCACTTGAGACTTCCTACAATGAGCAGTTCTTC
TRBJ1-1,TRBV7-3,.,.,13,CASRAEENTEAFF,TGTGCCAGTAGAGCTGAGGAGAACACTGAAGCTTTCTTT
TRBJ2-2,TRBV7-2,TRBD2,few,14,CASSSSGGTGELFF,TGTGCCAGCAGCTCTAGCGGGGGGACCGGGGAGCTGTTTTTT
TRBJ2-2,TRBV5-1,.,.,13,CASNRGNTGELFF,TGCGCCAGCAATCGGGGGAACACCGGGGAGCTGTTTTTT
TRBJ1-2,TRBV2,TRBD1,.,14,CASSNNWDSYGYTF,TGTGCCAGCAGTAATAATTGGGACAGCTATGGCTACACCTTC
TRBJ2-6,TRBV5-4,.,.,18,CASSLGMGGPSGANVLTF,TGTGCCAGCAGCTTGGGCATGGGGGGGCCTTCTGGGGCCAACGTCCTGACTTTC
TRBJ2-7,TRBV14,.,.,15,CASSQGQPLTYEQYF,TGTGCCAGCAGCCAAGGACAGCCACTTACCTACGAGCAGTACTTC
TRBJ2-1,TRBV7-3,.,.,15,CASSLTGDNYNEQFF,TGTGCCAGCAGCTTAACAGGGGATAACTACAATGAGCAGTTCTTC
TRBJ2-2,TRBV3-1/TRBV3-2,TRBD2,.,16,CASSRLAGGHTGELFF,TGTGCCAGCAGCCGTCTAGCGGGGGGCCACACCGGGGAGCTGTTTTTT
TRBJ2-1,TRBV5-6,.,once,11,CASSLVLEQFF,TGTGCCAGCAGCTTGGTACTTGAGCAGTTCTTC
TRBJ2-1,TRBV5-1,.,.,13,CASRGLINNEQFF,TGCGCCAGCAGGGGACTTATAAACAATGAGCAGTTCTTC
TRBJ2-7,TRBV10-2,.,.,14,CASSDQGAREEQYF,TGCGCCAGCAGTGACCAGGGGGCGCGGGAGGAGCAGTACTTC
TRBJ2-5,TRBV9,TRBD1,.,14,CASSPRTGTETQYF,TGTGCCAGCAGCCCTAGGACAGGGACAGAGACCCAGTACTTC
TRBJ2-1,TRBV5-1,.,.,17,CASSLGRTTLSGDEQFF,TGCGCCAGCAGCTTGGGTCGGACTACTTTATCTGGGGATGAGCAGTTCTTC
TRBJ1-2,TRBV19,TRBD1,.,12,CASKGGAGGYTF,TGTGCCAGCAAAGGGGGCGCAGGGGGCTACACCTTC
TRBJ1-3,TRBV3-1/TRBV3-2,.,.,16,CASSQGSPNSGNTIYF,TGTGCCAGCAGCCAAGGATCCCCTAACTCTGGAAACACCATATATTTT
TRBJ2-7,TRBV7-2,.,.,14,CASSPRAYSYEQYF,TGTGCCAGCAGCCCCAGGGCGTACTCCTACGAGCAGTACTTC
TRBJ1-2,TRBV27,.,.,12,CASRDLQGGYTF,TGTGCCAGCAGGGATCTACAGGGTGGCTACACCTTC
TRBJ2-5,TRBV5-1,.,.,13,CASSLAYEETQYF,TGCGCCAGCAGCTTGGCCTATGAAGAGACCCAGTACTTC